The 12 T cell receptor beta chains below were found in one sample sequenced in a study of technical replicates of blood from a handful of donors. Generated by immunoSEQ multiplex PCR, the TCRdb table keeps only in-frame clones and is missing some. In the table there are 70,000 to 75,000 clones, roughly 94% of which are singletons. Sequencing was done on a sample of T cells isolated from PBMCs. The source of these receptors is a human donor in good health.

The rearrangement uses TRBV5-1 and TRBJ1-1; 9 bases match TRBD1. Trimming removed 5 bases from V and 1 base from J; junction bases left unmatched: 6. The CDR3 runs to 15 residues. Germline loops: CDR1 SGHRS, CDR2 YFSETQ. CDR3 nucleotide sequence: TGCGCCAGCAGACTATACAGGGGGCCGAACACTGAAGCTTTCTTT. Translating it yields CASRLYRGPNTEAFF.

The DNA of the CDR3 is TGTGCCAGCAGCTTACTTGGCGGGAGGGCCCATGACACCGGGGAGCTGTTTTTT. Translated: CASSLLGGRAHDTGELFF. The V and J genes are TRBV13 and TRBJ2-2; TRBD2 matches 9 bases. After removal of 2 bases from V and 3 bases from J, the junction contained 10 bases not matched to a gene. Looked up from germline, CDR1 is PRHDT and CDR2 is FYEKMQ (reference sequence). There are 18 residues in the CDR3.

The CDR3 nucleotides read TGTGCCAGCACCCCCCCCGGGACAGGGGACCGTCTCTCTGGAAACACCATATATTTT. Amino acid sequence: CASTPPGTGDRLSGNTIYF. The V call is TRBV28, the J call TRBJ1-3; 10 nucleotides line up with TRBD1. The germline gives CDR1 MDHEN, CDR2 SYDVKM. The CDR3 is 19 residues long. J lost 0 bases, V lost 7 bases, and 15 bases had no gene match.

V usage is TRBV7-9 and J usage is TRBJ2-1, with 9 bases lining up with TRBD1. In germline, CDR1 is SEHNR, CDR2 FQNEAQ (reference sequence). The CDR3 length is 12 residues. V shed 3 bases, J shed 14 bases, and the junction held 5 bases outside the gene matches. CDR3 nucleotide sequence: TGTGCCAGCAGCTTTACAGGGGGCAAGGAGTTCTTC. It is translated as CASSFTGGKEFF.

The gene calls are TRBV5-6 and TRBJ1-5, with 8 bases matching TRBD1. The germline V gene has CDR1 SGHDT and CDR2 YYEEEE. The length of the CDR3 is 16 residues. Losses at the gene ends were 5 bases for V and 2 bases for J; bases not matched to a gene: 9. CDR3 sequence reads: CASSQGQGRGNQPQHF. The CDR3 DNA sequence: TGTGCCAGCAGTCAAGGACAGGGTAGAGGCAATCAGCCCCAGCATTTT.

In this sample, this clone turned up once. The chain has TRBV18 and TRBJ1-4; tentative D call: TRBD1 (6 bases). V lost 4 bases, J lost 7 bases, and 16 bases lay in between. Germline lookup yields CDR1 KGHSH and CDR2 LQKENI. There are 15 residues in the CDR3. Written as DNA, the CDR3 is TGTGCCAGCTCACGATCAGGGGTCGAGGGTGAAAAACTGTTTTTT. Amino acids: CASSRSGVEGEKLFF.

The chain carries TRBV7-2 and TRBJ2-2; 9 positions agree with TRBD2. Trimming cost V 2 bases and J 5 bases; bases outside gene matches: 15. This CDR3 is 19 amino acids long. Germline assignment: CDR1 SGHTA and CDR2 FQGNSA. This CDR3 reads CASSLKFWVAGEVTGELFF. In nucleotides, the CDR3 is TGTGCCAGCAGCTTAAAATTTTGGGTAGCGGGGGAAGTTACCGGGGAGCTGTTTTTT.

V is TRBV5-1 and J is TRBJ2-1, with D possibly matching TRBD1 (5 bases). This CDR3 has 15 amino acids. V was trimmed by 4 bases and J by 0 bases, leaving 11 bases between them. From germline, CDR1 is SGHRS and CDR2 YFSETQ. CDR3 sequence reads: CASSPDMSSYNEQFF. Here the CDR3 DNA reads TGCGCCAGCAGCCCGGACATGAGCTCCTACAATGAGCAGTTCTTC.

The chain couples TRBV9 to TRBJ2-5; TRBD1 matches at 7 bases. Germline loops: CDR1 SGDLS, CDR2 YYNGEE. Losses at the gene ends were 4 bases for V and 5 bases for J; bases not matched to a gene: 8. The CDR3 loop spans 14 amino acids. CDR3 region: CASSPDRVPETQYF. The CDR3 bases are TGTGCCAGCAGCCCCGACAGGGTACCCGAGACCCAGTACTTC.

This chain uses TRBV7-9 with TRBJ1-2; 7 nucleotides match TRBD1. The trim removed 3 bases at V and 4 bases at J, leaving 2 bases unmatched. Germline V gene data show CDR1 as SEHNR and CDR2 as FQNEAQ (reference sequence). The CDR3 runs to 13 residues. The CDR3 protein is CASSFRDSYGYTF. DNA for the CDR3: TGTGCCAGCAGCTTCCGGGACAGCTATGGCTACACCTTC.

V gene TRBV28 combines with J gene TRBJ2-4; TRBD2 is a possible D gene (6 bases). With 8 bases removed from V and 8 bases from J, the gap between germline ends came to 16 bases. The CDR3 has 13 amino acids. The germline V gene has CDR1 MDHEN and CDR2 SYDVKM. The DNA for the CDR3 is TGTGCCAGCCATACCTCGGGGGTTCACATTCAGTACTTC. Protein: CASHTSGVHIQYF. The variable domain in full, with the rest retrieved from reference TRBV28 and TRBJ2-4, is DVKVTQSSRYLVKRTGEKVFLECVQDMDHENMFWYRQDPGLGLRLIYFSYDVKMKEKGDIPEGYSVSREKKERFSLILESASTNQTSMYLCASHTSGVHIQYFGAGTRLSVL.

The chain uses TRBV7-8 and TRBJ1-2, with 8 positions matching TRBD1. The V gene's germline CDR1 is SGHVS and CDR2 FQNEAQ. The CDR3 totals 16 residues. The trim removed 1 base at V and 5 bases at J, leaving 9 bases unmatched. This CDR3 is CASSLVAGTGGYGYTF. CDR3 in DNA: TGTGCCAGCAGCTTAGTGGCGGGGACAGGAGGGTATGGCTACACCTTC.